What follows are 10 T cell receptor beta chains derived from one specimen sequenced in a study of cytomegalovirus exposure and HLA in healthy donors. Use of 60 Vbeta and 13 Jbeta primers characterized the PCR. Only in-frame clones appear in the TCRdb table, and some are missing; sequencing was by immunoSEQ multiplex PCR. This table has around 170,000 clones, around 80% appearing once. The material sequenced was PBMCs. Receptors originate from a man aged 40-50 years in good health and CMV-seronegative.

This clone has just a few counts. The rearrangement joins TRBV27 to TRBJ2-7; the match to TRBD1 covers 7 bases. Trimming cost V 3 bases and J 4 bases; bases outside gene matches: 6. This CDR3 contains 14 residues. Germline loops: CDR1 MNHEY, CDR2 SMNVEV (reference sequence). The CDR3 reads CASSLGTVAYEQYF. The DNA for the CDR3 is TGTGCCAGCAGTTTGGGGACAGTGGCGTACGAGCAGTACTTC.

In this sample, this clone turned up once. The rearrangement joins TRBV2 to TRBJ2-5, with a possible D match to TRBD1 (5 bases). Germline V gene lookup returns CDR1 SNHLY and CDR2 FYNNEI. Deletions cut 7 bases from V and 4 bases from J, with 13 bases between. The CDR3 is 13 residues long. CDR3 protein: CASTMVQGETQYF. CDR3 in DNA: TGTGCCAGCACCATGGTCCAGGGAGAGACCCAGTACTTC.

The chain uses TRBV11-2 and TRBJ2-1; 7 nucleotides agree with TRBD1. Trimming took 5 bases from V and 8 from J; bases not matched to a gene: 6. Looked up from germline, CDR1 is SGHAT and CDR2 is FQNNGV. This CDR3 spans 13 amino acids. The CDR3 DNA follows: TGTGCCAGCAGCACAGGGGTAGTTGATGAGCAGTTCTTC. Translated: CASSTGVVDEQFF.

This chain uses TRBV7-9 with TRBJ1-2; the D gene is possibly TRBD1 (6 bases). The V end was cut by 5 bases, the J end by 4 bases, with 11 bases between. Germline values: CDR1 SEHNR, CDR2 FQNEAQ (reference sequence). CDR3 length: 13 residues. The CDR3 protein is CASSGDRTYGYTF. The CDR3 DNA follows: TGTGCCAGCAGCGGAGACAGGACCTATGGCTACACCTTC.

The gene calls are TRBV2 and TRBJ2-4, with D hard to call. CDR3 length: 16 residues. V was shortened by 3 bases and J by 0 bases, with 12 bases between the two germline ends. The germline gives CDR1 SNHLY, CDR2 FYNNEI. This CDR3 reads CASSDPWALAKNIQYF. The CDR3, as DNA: TGTGCCAGCAGTGACCCCTGGGCCTTAGCCAAAAACATTCAGTACTTC.

V usage is TRBV9 and J usage is TRBJ2-3; the match to TRBD2 covers 12 bases. The CDR3 has 16 amino acids. J was trimmed by 3 bases and V by 4 bases; bases with no gene match: 6. Germline V gives CDR1 SGDLS, CDR2 YYNGEE. CDR3 sequence reads: CASSWTSGTGTDTQYF. Written as DNA, the CDR3 is TGTGCCAGCAGCTGGACTAGCGGGACTGGTACAGATACGCAGTATTTT.

Of note for this clone: The junction does not match germline at one end; this may be a read error. The chain carries TRBV9 and TRBJ2-5; perhaps TRBD2 as D (5 bases). The germline gives CDR1 SGDLS, CDR2 YYNGEE. The CDR3 extends over 16 amino acids. CDR3 nucleotides: TGTGCCAGCAGCGTATCCCCAGCGGAACCTCAAGAGGCCCAGTACTTC. Translation gives CASSVSPAEPQEAQYF.

V gene TRBV9 combines with J gene TRBJ2-2, with a possible D match to TRBD1 (5 bases). Germline V CDR1 and CDR2: SGDLS, YYNGEE. V lost 2 bases and J lost 8, with 10 bases in between. The length of the CDR3 is 13 residues. The CDR3 nucleotides are TGTGCCAGCAGCGTGCCCAGGGAAGGGGAGCTGTTTTTT. Encoded protein: CASSVPREGELFF. Based on the CDR3 plus reference TRBV9 and TRBJ2-2, the full variable domain is DSGVTQTPKHLITATGQRVTLRCSPRSGDLSVYWYQQSLDQGLQFLIQYYNGEERAKGNILERFSAQQFPDLHSELNLSSLELGDSALYFCASSVPREGELFFGEGSRLTVL.

This chain's CDR3 is CASNPGLAGGANVLTF. As DNA, the CDR3 is TGTGCCAGCAATCCGGGACTAGCGGGCGGGGCCAACGTCCTGACTTTC. This sequence joins TRBV2 and TRBJ2-6; the match to TRBD2 covers 12 bases. Germline V gene data show CDR1 as SNHLY and CDR2 as FYNNEI. The ends lost 7 bases at V and 4 bases at J; junction bases unmatched: 5. CDR3 size: 16 residues.

This chain uses TRBV11-2 with TRBJ2-7; D might be TRBD1 (5 bases). The CDR3 is 12 amino acids. Per the germline V gene, CDR1 is SGHAT and CDR2 is FQNNGV. V was trimmed by 6 bases and J by 2 bases, leaving 8 bases between them. The CDR3 DNA sequence: TGTGCCAGCAGGCAGGGCCCCTACGAGCAGTACGTC. Its translation is CASRQGPYEQYV.